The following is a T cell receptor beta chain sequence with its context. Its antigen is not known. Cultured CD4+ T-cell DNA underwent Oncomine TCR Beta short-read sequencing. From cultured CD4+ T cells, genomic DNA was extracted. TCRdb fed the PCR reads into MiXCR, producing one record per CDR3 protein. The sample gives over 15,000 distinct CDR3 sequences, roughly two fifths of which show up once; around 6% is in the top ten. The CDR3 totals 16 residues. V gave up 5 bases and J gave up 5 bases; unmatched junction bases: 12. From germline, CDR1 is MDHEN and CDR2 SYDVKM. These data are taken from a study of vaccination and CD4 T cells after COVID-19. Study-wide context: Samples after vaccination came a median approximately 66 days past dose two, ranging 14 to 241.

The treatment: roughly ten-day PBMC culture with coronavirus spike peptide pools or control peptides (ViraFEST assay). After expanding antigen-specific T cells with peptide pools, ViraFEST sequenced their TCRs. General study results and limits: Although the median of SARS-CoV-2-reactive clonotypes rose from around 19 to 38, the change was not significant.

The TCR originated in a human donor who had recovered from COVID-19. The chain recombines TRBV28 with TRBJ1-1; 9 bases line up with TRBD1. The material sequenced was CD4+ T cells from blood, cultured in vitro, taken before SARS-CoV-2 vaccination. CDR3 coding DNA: TGTGCCAGCAGTGTCTCGTACAGGGGGCCAGCGACTGAAGCTTTCTTT. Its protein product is CASSVSYRGPATEAFF. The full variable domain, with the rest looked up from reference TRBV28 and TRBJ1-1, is DVKVTQSSRYLVKRTGEKVFLECVQDMDHENMFWYRQDPGLGLRLIYFSYDVKMKEKGDIPEGYSVSREKKERFSLILESASTNQTSMYLCASSVSYRGPATEAFFGQGTRLTVV.